Included here is one TCR beta chain sequence, with context. Replicate PCRs run on sorted subsets employed approximately 0.2 ug DNA, some 33,000 T cell genomes. Clones were sequenced by immunoSEQ multiplex PCR, and TCRdb holds only the in-frame ones, with some missing. This table has 850,000 to 1,100,000 clones, roughly 80% appearing once. Negatively enriched CD4+ T cells were divided by CD45RA into naive and memory. The record originates from a study of shared clonotypes between healthy human individuals. The wider study: Sampling drew on donors who were a couple of women and three men aged 18 to 49.

Germline V gene sequence: CDR1 ENHRY, CDR2 SYGVKD. The CDR3 spans 12 residues. J lost 6 bases, V lost 11 bases, and 5 bases had no gene match. The sequenced material came from memory CD4+ T cells from PBMCs. Subset here: CD45RA-negative fraction. J is TRBJ2-7 and V is TRBV10-3; 12 bases align to TRBD1. The sequence was collected from a young man in good health. Some clones in this sample may be carry-over from other donors' samples. CDR3 residues: CAAGQGAGEQYF. In nucleotides, the CDR3 is TGTGCCGCGGGACAGGGGGCAGGCGAGCAGTACTTC.